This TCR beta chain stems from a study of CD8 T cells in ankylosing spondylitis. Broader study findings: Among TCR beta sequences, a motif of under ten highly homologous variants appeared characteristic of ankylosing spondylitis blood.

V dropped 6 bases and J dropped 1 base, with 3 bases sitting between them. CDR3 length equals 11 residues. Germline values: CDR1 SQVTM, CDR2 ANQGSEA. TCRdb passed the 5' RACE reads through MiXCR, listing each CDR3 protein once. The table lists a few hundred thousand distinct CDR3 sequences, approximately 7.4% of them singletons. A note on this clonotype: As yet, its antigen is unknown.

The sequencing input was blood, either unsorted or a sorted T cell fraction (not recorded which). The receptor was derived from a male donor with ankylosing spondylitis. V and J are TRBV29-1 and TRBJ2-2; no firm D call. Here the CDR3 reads CSVVNTGELFF. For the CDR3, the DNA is TGCAGCGTGGTGAACACCGGGGAGCTGTTTTTT.